This T cell receptor beta chain comes out of a study of technical replicates of blood from several donors. Measured with immunoSEQ multiplex PCR; TCRdb has only the in-frame clones, and not every one. This sample has about 70,000 clones; just under 95% occur once, and the top ten carry 0.4% to 0.5%. The clonotype comes from a human donor in good health. Sequencing was done on a sample of T cells isolated from PBMCs.

The CDR3 region has the DNA TGTGCCAGCAGTCTTAACAGGGTAAAGCCCCAGCATTTT. Its protein product is CASSLNRVKPQHF. This chain links TRBV27 with TRBJ1-5, with D perhaps TRBD1 (6 bases). V gave up 5 bases and J gave up 8 bases, with 13 bases separating them. Germline V gene data show CDR1 as MNHEY and CDR2 as SMNVEV (reference sequence). The CDR3 totals 13 residues.